This T cell receptor (beta chain) was found in a study of T-cell memory formation after mild COVID-19. Each CDR3 protein is one row after TCRdb ran MiXCR on the 5' RACE reads. The table has some 330,000 distinct CDR3 sequences, around 20% seen once. The table lists this clonotype with many counts. Trimming removed 3 bases from V and 9 bases from J, with 6 bases in between. The CDR3 runs 11 residues. Germline-derived CDR1 and CDR2 are SGHVS and FQNEAQ. This TCR came from an adult woman who had mild COVID-19 (a few samples of this study predate the infection). Cell type and time point are not known. The chain joins TRBV7-8 to TRBJ2-1, with D unclear. Sequenced input: PBMCs or a T cell subset sorted from them (not recorded which). The CDR3 is CASSLVFEQFF. The CDR3 DNA reads as TGTGCCAGCAGCTTGGTATTTGAGCAGTTCTTC.